The text below deals with one TCR beta chain. Its antigen is not known. CDR1 is MNHNY and CDR2 is SVGAGI in the germline V gene (reference sequence). Trimming at V came to 6 bases and at J to 0 bases, leaving 5 bases not matched to a gene. The CDR3 has 15 amino acids. The data were taken from a study of graft-versus-host responses after intestinal transplantation. At the level of the study: In this cohort, recipients had multivisceral, liver-intestinal, or isolated intestinal transplants. All recipients were given anti-thymocyte globulin induction, and tacrolimus and steroids were then administered for roughly three years. Study-level points and caveats: Recipient-marrow GvH clones were detected, some having first appeared in ileum or blood. Some patients had graft-donor T cell macrochimerism, and their allografts showed high graft-versus-host to host-versus-graft clonal ratios.

The assay was immunoSEQ multiplex PCR, and TCRdb's table has in-frame clones only and misses some. Of 70,000 or so clones listed, 84% are singletons. The sequence was collected from a human donor who was the organ donor for an intestinal transplant. The rearrangement uses TRBV6-6 and TRBJ2-3; TRBD1 matches 8 bases. Sample: unstimulated CD4+ T cells sorted from spleen or lymph node cells, taken before transplant. The CDR3 protein is CASRNTGGSTDTQYF. CDR3 nucleotide sequence: TGTGCCAGCAGAAACACAGGGGGGAGCACAGATACGCAGTATTTT.